A single sample gave rise to the 22 T cell receptor beta chains below, sequenced in a study of early T cells in non-severe SARS-CoV-2 infection. MiXCR, applied by TCRdb to the 5' RACE reads, yields one record per CDR3 protein. The table records some 29,000 distinct CDR3 sequences, roughly 5.1% of them present only once. The sequencing input was whole blood. All receptors derive from an adult who was a healthcare worker with PCR-confirmed SARS-CoV-2 infection or an uninfected control (not recorded which).

This clonotype was seen at least ten times. The chain couples TRBV21-1 to TRBJ2-7; the table's D call, TRBD1, was not checked against the DNA. TRBV21-1 is a listed pseudogene. CDR3 length: 17 residues. The CDR3 here is CASSNARQGLRSYEQYF. The CDR3 coding sequence is TGTGCCAGCAGCAATGCGCGACAGGGACTTCGGTCCTACGAGCAGTACTTC.

The table lists this clonotype with many counts. The chain employs TRBV4-1 and TRBJ2-6, with TRBD2 matching over 9 bases. The CDR3 sequence is 17 residues long. The V and J ends lost 6 bases and 0 bases, in that order; junction bases with no gene match: 6. Looked up from germline, CDR1 is MGHRA and CDR2 is YSYEKL. CDR3 amino acids: CASSMTSGSSGANVLTF. The CDR3 DNA reads as TGCGCCAGCAGTATGACTAGCGGTAGCTCTGGGGCCAACGTCCTGACTTTC.

This chain links TRBV5-1 with TRBJ2-3, with TRBD2 identical over 8 bases. CDR3 length: 16 residues. V shed 1 base and J 3 bases; nucleotides not matched to a gene: 7. CDR1 is SGHRS, CDR2 YFSETQ, per germline. The DNA of the CDR3 is TGCGCCAGCAGCTTGAATCCAGGGACTAGGACAGATACGCAGTATTTT. Encoded protein: CASSLNPGTRTDTQYF.

CDR3 protein: CAIRLQGARGYTF. In nucleotides, the CDR3 is TGTGCCATCAGACTACAGGGGGCGCGAGGCTACACCTTC. This chain uses TRBV10-3 with TRBJ1-2; 9 bases fit TRBD1. CDR1 is ENHRY, CDR2 SYGVKD, per germline. This CDR3 is 13 amino acids long. The V and J ends lost 6 bases and 8 bases, in that order; junction bases with no gene match: 7.

The J gene is TRBJ1-1, the V gene TRBV7-6; no definite D call. Trimming removed 7 bases at V and 4 bases at J, with 16 bases between. The germline V gene encodes CDR1 SGHVS and CDR2 FNYEAQ. The CDR3 length is 14 residues. The CDR3 sequence is CASTLDERGTEAFF. The CDR3 DNA reads TGTGCCAGCACCCTGGACGAACGGGGCACTGAAGCTTTCTTT.

The table lists this clonotype with many counts. The chain combines TRBV18 with TRBJ1-4; no definite D call. CDR3 size: 15 residues. Germline values: CDR1 KGHSH, CDR2 LQKENI. Between the trimmed V and J ends, which lost 5 bases and 2 bases, there was a span of 12 bases. In nucleotides, the CDR3 is TGTGCCAGCTCATCCGAGCGAGGTACTAATGAAAAACTGTTTTTT. Its protein product is CASSSERGTNEKLFF.

This clonotype has a handful of counts. V usage is TRBV7-2 and J usage is TRBJ2-3; D could derive from TRBD1 or TRBD2 (5 bases each). CDR1 SGHTA and CDR2 FQGNSA come from the germline V gene. The CDR3 runs to 12 residues. V was trimmed by 3 bases and J by 14 bases, leaving 15 bases between them. The CDR3 region has the DNA TGTGCCAGCAGCTTGGGACCTGAAAGACGGTATTTT. Protein sequence: CASSLGPERRYF.

This clonotype was seen a few times. V usage is TRBV20-1 and J usage is TRBJ2-1, with D perhaps assigned TRBD1 or TRBD2 (5 bases each). The CDR3 sequence is 13 residues long. V was clipped by 5 bases and J by 3 bases, with 11 bases between them. Per the germline V gene, CDR1 is DFQATT and CDR2 is SNEGSKA (reference sequence). The CDR3 is CSAPGPLYNEQFF. CDR3 DNA sequence: TGCAGTGCTCCGGGACCCCTCTACAATGAGCAGTTCTTC.

The CDR3 spells CASSHLLPGQGIQETQYF. The CDR3 DNA follows: TGCGCCAGCAGCCATTTACTTCCGGGACAGGGTATCCAAGAGACCCAGTACTTC. V gene TRBV4-1 combines with J gene TRBJ2-5; the match to TRBD1 covers 9 bases. There are 18 residues in the CDR3. Germline-derived CDR1 and CDR2 are MGHRA and YSYEKL. With 3 bases clipped from V and 1 base from J, the junction kept 12 bases outside the gene matches.

This clonotype has ten or more counts. The gene calls are TRBV6-5 and TRBJ2-1, with D perhaps matching TRBD2 (6 bases). The V gene lost 8 bases and the J gene lost 1 base, with 15 bases spanning the gap. The CDR3 extends over 15 amino acids. The germline CDR1 and CDR2 sequences are MNHEY and SVGAGI. The CDR3 loop reads CASRRAIGSYNEQFF. For the CDR3, the DNA is TGTGCCAGCCGGAGGGCGATAGGTTCCTACAATGAGCAGTTCTTC.

This clonotype has a count of ten or more. This chain joins TRBV5-1 and TRBJ2-5, with a weak D call TRBD2 (6 bases). V was trimmed by 0 bases and J by 5 bases, leaving 17 bases between them. Germline V gene data show CDR1 as SGHRS and CDR2 as YFSETQ. This CDR3 is 16 amino acids long. The CDR3 nucleotides read TGCGCCAGCAGCTTGGCCCCGGGACTCGAGGGGGAGACCCAGTACTTC. Residues: CASSLAPGLEGETQYF.

Ten or more counts support this clonotype. The J gene is TRBJ2-1, the V gene TRBV11-3, with unresolved D. V lost 0 bases to trimming and J lost 9 bases, with 6 bases between them. Germline-derived CDR1 and CDR2 are SGHNT and YENEEA. CDR3 size: 12 residues. For the CDR3, the DNA is TGTGCCAGCAGCTTAGATCTAGGTGAGCAGTTCTTC. This translates into CASSLDLGEQFF.

There are a few counts of this clonotype. The V gene is TRBV6-6, the J gene TRBJ2-7; D is possibly TRBD1 or TRBD2 (5 bases each). The ends were cut back, 5 bases at V and 9 bases at J, with 17 bases in the middle. CDR1 and CDR2 from the germline V gene are MNHNY and SVGAGI (reference sequence). The CDR3 contains 13 residues. CDR3 loop: CASSGGASLGQYF. In nucleotides, the CDR3 is TGTGCCAGCAGTGGGGGTGCTTCTCTGGGGCAGTACTTC.

This clonotype has a handful of counts. The chain carries TRBV6-5 and TRBJ2-7; 8 nucleotides match TRBD1. With 8 bases clipped from V and 4 bases from J, the junction kept 7 bases outside the gene matches. Germline lookup yields CDR1 MNHEY and CDR2 SVGAGI. The CDR3 is made up of 13 amino acids. The CDR3 nucleotides are TGTGCCAGCCGCCGGGACAGGCGGTACGAGCAGTACTTC. This translates into CASRRDRRYEQYF.

This clonotype was seen many times. The chain uses TRBV19 and TRBJ1-2; D is perhaps TRBD1 (5 bases). V was clipped by 5 bases and J by 7 bases, with 20 bases between them. CDR1 and CDR2 from the germline V gene are LNHDA and SQIVND (reference sequence). The CDR3 has 15 residues. The CDR3 region has the DNA TGTGCCAGTAGTCCCGGGACCCCCTTGGGGTCTGGCTACACCTTC. Its protein product is CASSPGTPLGSGYTF.

This clonotype rates as medium-sized. The chain is built from TRBV24-1 and TRBJ2-7; D is unresolved. Germline CDR1 reads KGHDR; CDR2 reads SFDVKD. CDR3 length equals 11 residues. Deletions cut 9 bases from V and 2 bases from J, with 7 bases between. The CDR3 loop is CATHRTYEQYF. The DNA of the CDR3 is TGTGCCACCCATCGCACCTACGAGCAGTACTTC.

The CDR3 here is CASEMGIDTQYF. CDR3 DNA sequence: TGTGCCAGCGAGATGGGGATAGATACGCAGTATTTT. The chain couples TRBV2 to TRBJ2-3, with unresolved D. V shed 8 bases and J shed 5 bases, with 11 bases lying between them. Per germline, CDR1 SNHLY and CDR2 FYNNEI. The CDR3 loop spans 12 amino acids.

This clonotype was seen at least ten times. The chain combines TRBV7-8 with TRBJ1-4, with TRBD1 identical over 9 bases. With V trimmed by 1 base and J by 5 bases, 5 bases remained unmatched. This CDR3 contains 16 residues. Germline-derived CDR1 and CDR2 are SGHVS and FQNEAQ. CDR3 in amino acids: CASSLEAGQGNEKLFF. DNA of the CDR3: TGTGCCAGCAGCTTAGAAGCGGGACAGGGAAATGAAAAACTGTTTTTT.

This clonotype was detected many times. The chain combines TRBV6-1 with TRBJ1-5, with D uncertain. Germline CDR1 reads MNHNS; CDR2 reads SASEGT. Trimming pared 2 bases from V and 6 bases from J, leaving 14 bases between. This CDR3 is built from 15 residues. The CDR3 sequence is CASSETRGLGQPQHF. The CDR3, as DNA: TGTGCCAGCAGTGAAACGCGGGGTTTGGGTCAGCCCCAGCATTTT.

V usage is TRBV11-2 and J usage is TRBJ2-7; 13 bases are shared with TRBD2. The length of the CDR3 is 15 residues. The germline CDR1 and CDR2 sequences are SGHAT and FQNNGV. Trimming removed 6 bases from V and 5 bases from J; junction bases left unmatched: 7. The CDR3 region has the DNA TGTGCCAGCAGTCTGGAAGGACTAGCGGGAGACGAGCAGTACTTC. Amino acids: CASSLEGLAGDEQYF.

This clonotype was seen many times. The chain joins TRBV12-2 to TRBJ1-5; the table calls TRBD1, which could not be checked here. TRBV12-2 is tagged as a pseudogene. CDR3 length: 20 residues. This CDR3 reads CASRSPRQALPLFMDQPQHF. For the CDR3, the DNA is TGTGCAAGTCGCTCACCCCGACAGGCCCTACCCCTTTTTATGGATCAGCCCCAGCATTTT.

This clonotype was observed many times. The chain combines TRBV11-2 with TRBJ2-1; 9 bases fit TRBD2. Per the germline V gene, CDR1 is SGHAT and CDR2 is FQNNGV. J was trimmed by 4 bases and V by 1 base; bases with no gene match: 8. The CDR3 covers 17 residues. The chain's CDR3 is CASSLVLSSGAYNEQFF. The CDR3 coding sequence is TGTGCCAGCAGCTTAGTATTGTCTAGCGGGGCTTACAATGAGCAGTTCTTC.